One and the same sample provided the 16 T cell receptor beta chains below, sequenced in a study of patients and donors after allogeneic stem cell transplantation (dated by TCRdb to the early 2020s). The library relied on RT-PCR. Sequencing was performed on a NextSeq 550. Using fastp at Q25 and MiXCR, TCRdb reprocessed the public reads and kept productive beta chains. Here each entry gathers all rows of one CDR3 protein and keeps the most common genes and DNA. The sample table lists about 96,000 distinct CDR3 sequences, 45% to 50% of them with a count of one. The ten largest clones capture 60% to 65% of the sample. Sequenced material: blood, either unsorted or a sorted T cell fraction (not recorded which). The receptors were sampled from a human donor who was either an allogeneic HSCT recipient or a stem cell or donor lymphocyte infusion donor (not recorded which). It is not recorded whose cells these are; they may come from a transplant donor.

The chain carries TRBV15 and TRBJ2-3, with TRBD2 matching 12 bases. Germline V lookup: CDR1 LNHNV, CDR2 YYDKDF (reference sequence). The junction had 9 bases not matched to a gene; V was cut back by 5 bases and J by 3 bases. The CDR3 is made up of 17 amino acids. Written as DNA, the CDR3 is TGTGCCACCAGCCGACCAAGACTAGCGGGAGAAACAGATACGCAGTATTTT. It yields the protein CATSRPRLAGETDTQYF.

The rearrangement joins TRBV20-1 to TRBJ1-4; D is undetermined. V was pared by 2 bases and J by 8 bases, with 21 bases between. The CDR3 runs 16 residues. Germline V gene lookup returns CDR1 DFQATT and CDR2 SNEGSKA (reference sequence). The CDR3 nucleotides read TGCAGTGCTAGACGAACCAGCGGACTCCCGACCGAAAAACTGTTTTTT. Amino acid sequence: CSARRTSGLPTEKLFF.

The chain recombines TRBV18 with TRBJ2-1; 7 positions match TRBD1. The germline gives CDR1 KGHSH, CDR2 LQKENI. The CDR3 extends over 16 amino acids. The J segment lost 0 bases and the V segment lost 1 base, leaving 3 bases of the junction unmatched. The CDR3 protein is CASSPQGALSYNEQFF. DNA of the CDR3: TGTGCCAGCTCACCACAGGGGGCCCTCTCCTACAATGAGCAGTTCTTC.

The V and J genes are TRBV27 and TRBJ1-1; D gene unclear. CDR1 is MNHEY and CDR2 is SMNVEV in the germline V gene (reference sequence). V was pared by 3 bases and J by 1 base, with 9 bases between. CDR3 size: 14 residues. CDR3 DNA sequence: TGTGCCAGCAGTTTGGATCGGTGGAACACTGAAGCTTTCTTT. Amino acid sequence: CASSLDRWNTEAFF.

V gene TRBV12-3 or TRBV12-4 combines with J gene TRBJ1-4; TRBD1 matches 8 bases. The junction had 7 bases not matched to a gene; V was cut back by 6 bases and J by 4 bases. The CDR3 sequence is 15 residues long. The CDR3 region is CASSPGQGINEKLFF. CDR3 DNA: TGTGCCAGCAGCCCCGGACAGGGAATTAATGAAAAACTGTTTTTT.

The V call is TRBV5-1, the J call TRBJ1-1; no definite D call. The CDR3 length is 14 residues. The germline V and J ends were trimmed by 2 bases and 2 bases, with 10 bases remaining between them. Per germline, CDR1 SGHRS and CDR2 YFSETQ. CDR3 sequence: CASSFSGLNTEAFF. The DNA for the CDR3 is TGCGCCAGCAGCTTTTCGGGCTTAAACACTGAAGCTTTCTTT. Supplemented by reference TRBV5-1 and TRBJ1-1, the full variable domain reads KAGVTQTPRYLIKTRGQQVTLSCSPISGHRSVSWYQQTPGQGLQFLFEYFSETQRNKGNFPGRFSGRQFSNSRSEMNVSTLELGDSALYLCASSFSGLNTEAFFGQGTRLTVV.

A few counts support this clonotype. The CDR3 bases are TGTGCCAGCAGCCAAGTCGGACTAGCGGGGTCCTACGAGCAGTACTTC. This codes for CASSQVGLAGSYEQYF. The chain uses TRBV4-2 and TRBJ2-7; 12 bases agree with TRBD2. V lost 1 base to trimming and J lost 1 base; unmatched junction nucleotides: 2. This CDR3 has 16 residues. The V gene's germline CDR1 is LGHNA and CDR2 YNFKEQ.

Here the CDR3 DNA reads TGTGCCAGCAGTTACTCCTGGACAGGCCAAGAGACCCAGTACTTC. Its protein product is CASSYSWTGQETQYF. This chain connects TRBV6-2 or TRBV6-3 to TRBJ2-5; the match to TRBD1 covers 7 bases. Trimming removed 0 bases from V and 1 base from J; junction bases left unmatched: 2. CDR3 size: 15 residues. Germline V gene lookup returns CDR1 MNHEY and CDR2 SVGEGT.

V gene TRBV3-1 combines with J gene TRBJ1-2; D perhaps matches TRBD1 (5 bases). Looked up from germline, CDR1 is LGHDT and CDR2 is YNNKEL (reference sequence). This CDR3 region has 15 residues. V was trimmed by 1 base and J by 4 bases, leaving 13 bases between them. CDR3 residues: CASSQASGARYGYTF. The CDR3 nucleotides read TGTGCCAGCAGCCAAGCTTCCGGGGCGCGCTATGGCTACACCTTC. Supplemented by reference TRBV3-1 and TRBJ1-2, the full variable domain reads DTAVSQTPKYLVTQMGNDKSIKCEQNLGHDTMYWYKQDSKKFLKIMFSYNNKELIINETVPNRFSPKSPDKAHLNLHINSLELGDSAVYFCASSQASGARYGYTFGSGTRLTVV.

The rearrangement links TRBV29-1 to TRBJ1-4; a weak D match, TRBD1 (5 bases). Germline V gene sequence: CDR1 SQVTM, CDR2 ANQGSEA. This CDR3 region has 12 residues. V lost 7 bases to trimming and J lost 6 bases, with 12 bases between them. CDR3 region: CSAHGADEKLFF. CDR3 bases: TGCAGCGCCCATGGGGCCGATGAAAAACTGTTTTTT.

This chain connects TRBV4-3 to TRBJ2-3; D tentatively fits TRBD1 or TRBD2 (5 bases each). This CDR3 has 14 residues. The V end was cut by 5 bases, the J end by 2 bases, with 11 bases between. Germline V gene data show CDR1 as LGHNA and CDR2 as YSLEER. For the CDR3, the DNA is TGCGCCAGCAGCACACGGGACCACACAGATACGCAGTATTTT. Protein sequence: CASSTRDHTDTQYF.

This clonotype was seen more than once but under ten times. The J gene is TRBJ1-3, the V gene TRBV14, with TRBD1 matching over 8 bases. CDR1 and CDR2 (germline): SGHDN, FVKESK. The CDR3 is made up of 14 amino acids. V lost 6 bases to trimming and J lost 4 bases; unmatched junction nucleotides: 5. The CDR3 nucleotides read TGTGCCAGCAGGGGACAGGCTGCCGGAAACACCATATATTTT. Its translation is CASRGQAAGNTIYF. Full variable domain (missing parts from reference TRBV14 and TRBJ1-3): EAGVTQFPSHSVIEKGQTVTLRCDPISGHDNLYWYRRVMGKEIKFLLHFVKESKQDESGMPNNRFLAERTGGTYSTLKVQPAELEDSGVYFCASRGQAAGNTIYFGEGSWLTVV.

This clonotype has a single count. The CDR3 sequence is CSAMVRVLSEAFF. For the CDR3, the DNA is TGCAGTGCTATGGTCAGGGTATTGTCTGAAGCTTTCTTT. The V gene is TRBV20-1, the J gene TRBJ1-1; tentative D call: TRBD1 (5 bases). V was clipped by 4 bases and J by 6 bases, with 15 bases between them. CDR3 length: 13 amino acids. Per germline, CDR1 DFQATT and CDR2 SNEGSKA (reference sequence).

This chain joins TRBV7-2 and TRBJ2-1; TRBD2 aligns across 8 bases. Germline V lookup: CDR1 SGHTA, CDR2 FQGNSA. The CDR3 spans 18 residues. Losses at the gene ends were 4 bases for V and 0 bases for J; bases not matched to a gene: 11. The CDR3 protein is CASSSLPSGPYSYNEQFF. CDR3 DNA sequence: TGTGCCAGCAGCTCCCTCCCTAGCGGGCCTTACTCCTACAATGAGCAGTTCTTC.

This clonotype has just a few counts. The chain employs TRBV15 and TRBJ1-5, with D hard to call. This CDR3 is 13 amino acids long. Trimming cost V 4 bases and J 8 bases, with 12 bases left between them. The V gene's germline CDR1 is LNHNV and CDR2 YYDKDF (reference sequence). CDR3 coding DNA: TGTGCCACCAGCACGGTCAAGTCGGAGCCCCAGCATTTT. Its protein product is CATSTVKSEPQHF.

The rearrangement joins TRBV3-1 to TRBJ2-7; D not resolved. Germline CDR1 and CDR2: LGHDT and YNNKEL (reference sequence). Deletions cut 5 bases from V and 3 bases from J, with 17 bases between. The length of the CDR3 is 15 residues. The DNA for the CDR3 is TGTGCCAGCAGCTCCGGGTTCTCGCCCCACTACGAGCAGTACTTC. Encoded protein: CASSSGFSPHYEQYF.